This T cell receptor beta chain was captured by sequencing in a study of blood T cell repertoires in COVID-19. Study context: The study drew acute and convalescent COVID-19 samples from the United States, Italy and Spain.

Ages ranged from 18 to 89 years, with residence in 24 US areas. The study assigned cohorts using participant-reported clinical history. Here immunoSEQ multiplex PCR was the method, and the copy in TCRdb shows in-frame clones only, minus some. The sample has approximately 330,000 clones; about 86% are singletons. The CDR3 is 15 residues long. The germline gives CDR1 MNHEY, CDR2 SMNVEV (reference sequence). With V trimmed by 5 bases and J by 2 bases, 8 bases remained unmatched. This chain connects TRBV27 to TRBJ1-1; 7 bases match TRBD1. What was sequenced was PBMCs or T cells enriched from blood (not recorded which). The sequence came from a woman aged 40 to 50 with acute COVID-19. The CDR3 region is CASSRRDRGNTEAFF. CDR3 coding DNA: TGTGCCAGCAGTCGCCGGGACAGAGGAAACACTGAAGCTTTCTTT.